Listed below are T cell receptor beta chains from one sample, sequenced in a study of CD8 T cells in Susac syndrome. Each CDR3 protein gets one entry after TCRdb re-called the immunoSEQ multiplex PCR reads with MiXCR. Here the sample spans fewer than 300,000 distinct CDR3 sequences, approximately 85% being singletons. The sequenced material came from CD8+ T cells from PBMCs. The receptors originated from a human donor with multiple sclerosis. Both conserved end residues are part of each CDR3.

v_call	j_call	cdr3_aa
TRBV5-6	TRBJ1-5	CASRGRGLSNQPQHF
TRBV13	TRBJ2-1	CASSPPDPGGDNEQFF
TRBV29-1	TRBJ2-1	CSVAGLPNEQFF
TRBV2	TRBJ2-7	CASSHPGTGDEQYF
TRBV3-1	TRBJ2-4	CASSQVAGGGSKNIQYF
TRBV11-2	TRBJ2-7	CASSFTGVSYEQYF
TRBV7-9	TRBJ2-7	CASSPGQGPYEQYF
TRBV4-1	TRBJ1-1	CASSQGSGWGTEAFF
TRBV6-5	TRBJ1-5	CASSSFPDREDYQPQHF
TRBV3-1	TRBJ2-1	CASSQVSRGARDEQFF
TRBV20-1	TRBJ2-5	CSAREGKRGRIETQCF
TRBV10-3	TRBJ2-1	CAISGTLSGTSGNDEQFF
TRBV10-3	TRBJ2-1	CAISGSQGRDEQFF
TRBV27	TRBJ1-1	CASRAGQTLNTEAFF
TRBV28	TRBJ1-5	CASSERGRSNQPQHF
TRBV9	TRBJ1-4	CASSVFGSPNEKLFF
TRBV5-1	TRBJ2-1	CASSWRTSGGSSYNEQFF
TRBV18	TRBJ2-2	CASSPPERIDTGELFF
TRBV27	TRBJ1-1	CASGQGGRGLTEAFF
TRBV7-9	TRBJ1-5	CASSEGPGYQPQHF
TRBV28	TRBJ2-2	CATTGLGGDTGELFF
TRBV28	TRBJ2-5	CASSSRWTGQETQYF
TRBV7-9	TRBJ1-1	CASAWPDRRGTEAFF
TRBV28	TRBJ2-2	CASNPEIFPEDGELFF
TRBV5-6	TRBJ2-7	CASSFPGGEQYF
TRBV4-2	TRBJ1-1	CASSQGNAEAFF